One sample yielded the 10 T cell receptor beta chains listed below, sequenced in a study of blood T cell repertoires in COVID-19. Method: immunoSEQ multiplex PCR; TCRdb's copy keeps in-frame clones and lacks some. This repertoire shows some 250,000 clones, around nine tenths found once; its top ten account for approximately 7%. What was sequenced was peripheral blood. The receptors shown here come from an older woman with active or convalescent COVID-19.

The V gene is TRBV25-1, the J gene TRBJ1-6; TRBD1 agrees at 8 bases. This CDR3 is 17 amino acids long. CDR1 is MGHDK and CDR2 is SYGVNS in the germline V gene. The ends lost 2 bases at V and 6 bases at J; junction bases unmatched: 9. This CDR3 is CASSELPGQGTNSPLHF. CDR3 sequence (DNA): TGTGCCAGCAGTGAACTTCCCGGACAGGGAACTAATTCACCCCTCCACTTT.

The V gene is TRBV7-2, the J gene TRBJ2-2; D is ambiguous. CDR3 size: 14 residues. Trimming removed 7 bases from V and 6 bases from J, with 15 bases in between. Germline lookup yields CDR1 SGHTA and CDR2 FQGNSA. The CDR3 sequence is CASIRLNGPGELFF. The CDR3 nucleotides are TGTGCCAGCATCAGGTTGAACGGTCCCGGGGAGCTGTTTTTT.

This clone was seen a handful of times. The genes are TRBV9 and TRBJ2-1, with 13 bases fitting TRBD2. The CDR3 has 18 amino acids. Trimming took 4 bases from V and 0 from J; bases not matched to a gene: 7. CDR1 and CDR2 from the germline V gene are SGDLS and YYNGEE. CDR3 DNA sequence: TGTGCCAGCAGCCTAGGGACTAGCGGGGTACCCTCCTACAATGAGCAGTTCTTC. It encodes CASSLGTSGVPSYNEQFF.

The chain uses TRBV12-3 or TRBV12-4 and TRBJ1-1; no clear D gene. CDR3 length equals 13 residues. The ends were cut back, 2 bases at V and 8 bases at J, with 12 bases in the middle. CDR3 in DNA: TGTGCCAGCAGTTTACCCCCGGGAGCCGAAGCTTTCTTT. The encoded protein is CASSLPPGAEAFF.

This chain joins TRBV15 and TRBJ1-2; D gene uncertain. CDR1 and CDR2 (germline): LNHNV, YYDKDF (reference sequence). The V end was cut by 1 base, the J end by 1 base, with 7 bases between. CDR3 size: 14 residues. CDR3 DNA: TGTGCCACCAGCAGAGGGGCAGTTAACTATGGCTACACCTTC. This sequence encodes CATSRGAVNYGYTF.

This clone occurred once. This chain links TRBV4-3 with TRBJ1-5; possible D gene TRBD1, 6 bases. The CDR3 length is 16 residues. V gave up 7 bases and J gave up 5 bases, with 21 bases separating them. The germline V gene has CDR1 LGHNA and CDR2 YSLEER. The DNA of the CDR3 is TGCGCCAGCAACCCCCTCCGGGGACATAGGTATCAGCCCCAGCATTTT. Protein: CASNPLRGHRYQPQHF.

In DNA form, the CDR3 reads TGCGCCAGCAGCCTAACAGCCACAGATACGCAGTATTTT. Its translation: CASSLTATDTQYF. The chain couples TRBV5-1 to TRBJ2-3; D not certain. This CDR3 is 13 amino acids long. V lost 4 bases to trimming and J lost 2 bases, with 8 bases between them. Germline V gene sequence: CDR1 SGHRS, CDR2 YFSETQ.

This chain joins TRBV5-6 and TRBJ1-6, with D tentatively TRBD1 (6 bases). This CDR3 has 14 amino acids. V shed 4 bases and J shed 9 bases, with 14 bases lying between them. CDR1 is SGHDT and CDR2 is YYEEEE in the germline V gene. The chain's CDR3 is CASSGGGVISPLHF. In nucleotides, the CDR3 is TGTGCCAGCAGCGGAGGGGGGGTGATTTCACCCCTCCACTTT.

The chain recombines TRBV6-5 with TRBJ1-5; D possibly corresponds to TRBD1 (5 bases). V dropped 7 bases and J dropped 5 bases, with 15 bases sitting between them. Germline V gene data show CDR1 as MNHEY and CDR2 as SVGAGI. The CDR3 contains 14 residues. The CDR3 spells CASILGGEHQPQHF. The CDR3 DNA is TGTGCCAGCATCCTAGGAGGGGAGCATCAGCCCCAGCATTTT.

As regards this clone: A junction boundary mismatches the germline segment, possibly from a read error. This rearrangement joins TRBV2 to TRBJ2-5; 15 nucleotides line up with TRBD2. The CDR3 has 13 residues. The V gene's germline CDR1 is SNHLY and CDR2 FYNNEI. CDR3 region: CASRRTSGGELHF. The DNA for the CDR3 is TGTGCCAGCAGGCGGACTAGCGGGGGGGAGTTGCACTTC.